The 19 T cell receptor beta chains in this list originate from one sample, sequenced in a study of blood T cell repertoires in COVID-19. Assay: immunoSEQ multiplex PCR; the TCRdb copy retains only in-frame clones and omits some. In the table there are about 80,000 clones, about 91% of which are singletons. The sequenced material came from peripheral blood. The receptors stem from a woman older than 75 with acute or convalescent COVID-19.

J is TRBJ2-1 and V is TRBV10-3, with 9 bases lining up with TRBD2. V lost 4 bases to trimming and J lost 3 bases; unmatched junction nucleotides: 13. The CDR3 is made up of 18 amino acids. Germline V CDR1 and CDR2: ENHRY, SYGVKD. The CDR3 reads CAISGDSLGLALYNEQFF. As DNA, the CDR3 is TGTGCCATCAGTGGTGACAGCTTAGGACTAGCGCTCTACAATGAGCAGTTCTTC.

The V and J genes are TRBV7-3 and TRBJ1-5; D may be TRBD1 (5 bases). Germline V lookup: CDR1 SGHTA, CDR2 FQGTGA. The V end lost 8 bases, the J end lost 1 base, and 15 bases lay between the germline ends. This CDR3 contains 15 residues. The CDR3 loop is CASLRPGPSNQPQHF. CDR3 DNA: TGTGCCAGCCTCCGGCCAGGGCCGAGCAATCAGCCCCAGCATTTT.

The rearrangement joins TRBV12-3 or TRBV12-4 to TRBJ2-5; 8 bases agree with TRBD1. V was clipped by 6 bases and J by 5 bases; unmatched bases: 5. The CDR3 is made up of 13 amino acids. As DNA, the CDR3 is TGTGCCAGCAGAAGGACAGGGCGGGAGACCCAGTACTTC. It specifies CASRRTGRETQYF.

The chain employs TRBV5-1 and TRBJ2-3; 8 bases line up with TRBD1. Germline-derived CDR1 and CDR2 are SGHRS and YFSETQ. There are 13 residues in the CDR3. V lost 4 bases to trimming and J lost 4 bases; unmatched junction nucleotides: 2. Here the CDR3 reads CASSPDRADTQYF. The CDR3 bases are TGCGCCAGCAGCCCGGACAGGGCAGATACGCAGTATTTT.

The V call is TRBV6-5, the J call TRBJ2-7; D gene unclear. The ends were cut back, 7 bases at V and 0 bases at J, with 10 bases in the middle. The CDR3 totals 13 residues. The germline CDR1 and CDR2 sequences are MNHEY and SVGAGI. The CDR3 loop is CASKSVDSYEQYF. In DNA form, the CDR3 reads TGTGCCAGCAAGTCGGTAGACTCCTACGAGCAGTACTTC.

This chain links TRBV5-1 with TRBJ2-1, with no clear D. This CDR3 region has 15 residues. V lost 3 bases and J 1 base, leaving 11 bases between the germline ends. The germline V gene has CDR1 SGHRS and CDR2 YFSETQ. The CDR3 region is CASSSGFGSYNEQFF. CDR3 in DNA: TGCGCCAGCAGCTCCGGATTCGGGTCCTACAATGAGCAGTTCTTC.

In regard to this clone: One end of the junction varies from germline; a read error may be responsible. The V gene is TRBV2, the J gene TRBJ2-3; tentative D call: TRBD2 (6 bases). Germline V gene lookup returns CDR1 SNHLY and CDR2 FYNNEI. CDR3 length: 14 residues. The CDR3 here is CACRRRGSTDTQYF. The CDR3 DNA sequence: TGTGCCTGCAGAAGGAGGGGTTCCACAGATACGCAGTATTTT. The full variable domain, in which reference TRBV2 and TRBJ2-3 provide the parts outside the CDR3, is EPEVTQTPSHQVTQMGQEVILRCVPISNHLYFYWYRQILGQKVEFLVSFYNNEISEKSEIFDDQFSVERPDGSNFTLKIRSTKLEDSAMYFCACRRRGSTDTQYFGPGTRLTVL.

The V call is TRBV12-3 or TRBV12-4, the J call TRBJ1-2; the D is unclear. The CDR3 totals 13 residues. V lost 5 bases, J lost 3 bases, and 10 bases lay in between. CDR3 region: CASSPRTDYGYTF. The DNA of the CDR3 is TGTGCCAGCAGTCCCAGGACTGACTATGGCTACACCTTC.

This clone was found a few times. This chain joins TRBV3-1 (or the pseudogene TRBV3-2) and TRBJ2-7, with 7 nucleotides matching TRBD1. V lost 2 bases, J lost 3 bases, and 10 bases stayed unmatched. Germline loops: CDR1 LGHDT, CDR2 YNNKEL (reference sequence). CDR3 size: 16 residues. The CDR3 is CASSQSAGTVHYEQYF. As DNA, the CDR3 is TGTGCCAGCAGCCAATCAGCCGGGACAGTACACTACGAGCAGTACTTC.

The chain has TRBV11-2 and TRBJ2-7; maybe TRBD2 (5 bases). V shed 0 bases and J shed 4 bases, with 13 bases lying between them. The CDR3 covers 15 residues. Germline V CDR1 and CDR2: SGHAT, FQNNGV. This chain's CDR3 is CASSLEGSSYYEQYF. In DNA form, the CDR3 reads TGTGCCAGCAGCTTAGAAGGGAGCTCCTATTACGAGCAGTACTTC.

This rearrangement joins TRBV7-3 to TRBJ2-2; D might be TRBD2 (6 bases). This CDR3 comprises 16 residues. Germline CDR1 is SGHTA and CDR2 is FQGTGA. Trimming pared 4 bases from V and 2 bases from J, leaving 14 bases between. The CDR3 loop is CASSSETGTNTGELFF. The CDR3 coding sequence is TGTGCCAGCAGCTCAGAGACCGGGACTAACACCGGGGAGCTGTTTTTT. Drawing the rest from reference TRBV7-3 and TRBJ2-2, the complete variable domain is GAGVSQTPSNKVTEKGKYVELRCDPISGHTALYWYRQSLGQGPEFLIYFQGTGAADDSGLPNDRFFAVRPEGSVSTLKIQRTERGDSAVYLCASSSETGTNTGELFFGEGSRLTVL.

The V call is TRBV7-2, the J call TRBJ2-7; D is perhaps TRBD1 (5 bases). V was clipped by 1 base and J by 2 bases, with 12 bases between them. Germline lookup yields CDR1 SGHTA and CDR2 FQGNSA. The CDR3 is 15 residues long. The CDR3 nucleotides are TGTGCCAGCAGCTTAGGGGTAGGGGCCCCCTACGAGCAGTACTTC. This codes for CASSLGVGAPYEQYF.

The chain's CDR3 is CASSESGAGDTQYF. Written as DNA, the CDR3 is TGCGCCAGCAGTGAGTCAGGGGCTGGGGATACGCAGTATTTT. The chain has TRBV10-1 and TRBJ2-3, with D perhaps TRBD1 (5 bases). This CDR3 contains 14 residues. Trimming stripped 0 bases from V and 6 bases from J, with 10 bases between. Germline V gene sequence: CDR1 WNHNN, CDR2 SYGVQD (reference sequence).

The chain is built from TRBV6-6 and TRBJ1-1; no clear D gene. Trimming left V 2 bases short and J 8 bases short, with 9 bases between. The CDR3 loop spans 12 amino acids. The germline CDR1 and CDR2 sequences are MNHNY and SVGAGI (reference sequence). The CDR3 bases are TGTGCCAGCAGTTACGCGTCCTCCGAAGCTTTCTTT. This encodes CASSYASSEAFF.

This rearrangement joins TRBV14 to TRBJ2-3; no definite D call. CDR1 is SGHDN and CDR2 is FVKESK in the germline V gene. The V end was cut by 1 base, the J end by 0 bases, with 14 bases between. The CDR3 loop spans 17 amino acids. The CDR3 protein is CASSQAGFTLSTDTQYF. The CDR3 DNA reads TGTGCCAGCAGCCAAGCAGGCTTTACCCTCAGCACAGATACGCAGTATTTT.

This clone was detected a few times. The chain links TRBV5-1 to TRBJ2-1; 9 nucleotides agree with TRBD2. V lost 0 bases to trimming and J lost 9 bases; unmatched junction nucleotides: 7. The CDR3 totals 15 residues. CDR1 and CDR2 (germline): SGHRS, YFSETQ. The CDR3 sequence is CASSLALAGSGEQFF. The DNA for the CDR3 is TGCGCCAGCAGCTTGGCCCTAGCGGGATCGGGTGAGCAGTTCTTC.

This chain joins TRBV27 and TRBJ2-5; weak D call: TRBD1 (6 bases). The CDR3 has 16 residues. CDR1 and CDR2 (germline): MNHEY, SMNVEV (reference sequence). Trimming cost V 10 bases and J 3 bases, with 24 bases left between them. The CDR3 loop reads CATSTGQSNREETQYF. The CDR3 DNA sequence: TGTGCCACCTCTACTGGACAGAGCAATAGGGAAGAGACCCAGTACTTC.

CDR3 in amino acids: CASLRAPGETQYF. CDR3 DNA: TGTGCCAGCCTCCGGGCCCCGGGGGAGACCCAGTACTTC. The V and J genes are TRBV5-4 and TRBJ2-5; possibly TRBD2 for D (5 bases). The CDR3 is made up of 13 amino acids. Trimming stripped 7 bases from V and 5 bases from J, with 15 bases between. Germline CDR1 SGHNT, CDR2 YYREEE (reference sequence).

In DNA, the CDR3 is TGTGCCAGCAGCCCGAGGGGCGGGGGGCCCTACGAGCAGTACTTC. The encoded protein is CASSPRGGGPYEQYF. This rearrangement joins TRBV14 to TRBJ2-7; 8 nucleotides match TRBD2. Per the germline V gene, CDR1 is SGHDN and CDR2 is FVKESK. This CDR3 is 15 amino acids long. With V trimmed by 4 bases and J by 2 bases, 7 bases remained unmatched.